The sequence of this TCR beta chain was determined in a study of prognosis after radiotherapy for stage I lung cancer. Regarding this clonotype: Its antigen is not identified. A much larger clone sits a single nucleotide away, making a read error possible.

Study-level findings and limits: The way patients used TRBV and TRBJ genes reportedly differed depending on whether they had metastases.

At both of two time points, about 6 milliliters of peripheral blood were drawn. The ends were cut back, 2 bases at V and 7 bases at J, with 16 bases in the middle. Germline lookup yields CDR1 SGHTA and CDR2 FQGNSA. The CDR3 has 15 residues. Two-round multiplex PCR, the amplification method, yielded TCR beta CDR3 from genomic DNA. Each TRBV and TRBJ gene had its own primer in the first PCR round. TCRdb re-analysed the multiplex PCR reads in MiXCR, keeping a single row per CDR3 protein. This table has about 20,000 distinct CDR3 sequences, roughly 45% appearing once. The chain is built from TRBV7-2 and TRBJ2-3; D is uncertain. The clonotype was recovered from a donor at least 50 years old with non-small cell lung cancer. Sequencing used PBMCs, obtained before or after stereotactic body radiation therapy (not recorded which). The CDR3 nucleotides read TGTGCCAGCAGCTTATCGGGTCAGGTGTTAAATACGCAGTATTTT. The encoded protein is CASSLSGQVLNTQYF.